Below are 17 T cell receptor beta chains sequenced from a single sample in a study of OX40 agonist ivuxolimab in advanced cancers. Sequenced by immunoSEQ multiplex PCR; TCRdb stores in-frame clones only, minus some. The sample gives some 65,000 clones, over 75% of which show up once; approximately 0.39% is in the top ten. The input for sequencing was CD4+ or CD8+ T cells sorted from blood, taken in a trial of the OX40 agonist ivuxolimab. The receptors stem from an adult with an advanced solid tumor such as melanoma, head and neck, liver or kidney cancer.

The chain joins TRBV7-6 to TRBJ2-2; 7 bases agree with TRBD1. Germline assignment: CDR1 SGHVS and CDR2 FNYEAQ. CDR3 length equals 17 residues. V lost 5 bases, J lost 0 bases, and 9 bases stayed unmatched. This chain's CDR3 is CASSRGRQGANTGELFF. DNA for the CDR3: TGTGCCAGCAGCCGTGGCCGACAGGGCGCGAACACCGGGGAGCTGTTTTTT.

The chain combines TRBV7-9 with TRBJ2-3; 11 bases align to TRBD2. Trimming cost V 4 bases and J 3 bases; bases outside gene matches: 3. CDR1 is SEHNR and CDR2 is FQNEAQ in the germline V gene (reference sequence). This CDR3 comprises 15 residues. The CDR3 here is CASSSTSGVTDTQYF. As DNA, the CDR3 is TGTGCCAGCAGCTCGACTAGCGGGGTAACAGATACGCAGTATTTT.

This clone has just one count. The chain joins TRBV5-4 to TRBJ1-4; 8 positions match TRBD1. Trimming took 2 bases from V and 0 from J; bases not matched to a gene: 6. The germline gives CDR1 SGHNT, CDR2 YYREEE (reference sequence). This CDR3 spans 17 amino acids. DNA for the CDR3: TGTGCCAGCAGCTTCGGGGGACAGGCCTCAACTAATGAAAAACTGTTTTTT. Its protein product is CASSFGGQASTNEKLFF.

The rearrangement links TRBV11-2 to TRBJ2-5; 9 nucleotides line up with TRBD1. This CDR3 is 16 amino acids long. With 5 bases clipped from V and 4 bases from J, the junction kept 11 bases outside the gene matches. Germline V lookup: CDR1 SGHAT, CDR2 FQNNGV. CDR3 DNA sequence: TGTGCCAGCAGCCGGACGACAGGGGGGCGCGCAGAGACCCAGTACTTC. Protein product: CASSRTTGGRAETQYF.

This clone showed up just a few times. This sequence joins TRBV29-1 and TRBJ1-3, with D possibly matching TRBD1 (5 bases). Germline lookup yields CDR1 SQVTM and CDR2 ANQGSEA. The CDR3 is made up of 14 amino acids. With 6 bases removed from V and 4 bases from J, the gap between germline ends came to 16 bases. The DNA for the CDR3 is TGCAGCGTCGAGACGGACACAGGAGGAAACACCATATATTTT. Protein product: CSVETDTGGNTIYF.

The chain is built from TRBV4-1 and TRBJ1-1, with unresolved D. Germline CDR1 MGHRA, CDR2 YSYEKL. This CDR3 comprises 17 residues. The V and J ends lost 0 bases and 3 bases respectively, with 17 bases between them. CDR3 sequence reads: CASSQDRGRTTYTEAFF. The CDR3 bases are TGCGCCAGCAGCCAAGACCGAGGACGGACCACATACACTGAAGCTTTCTTT.

CDR3 region: CASSYLGTQYF. CDR3 nucleotide sequence: TGCGCCAGCAGCTATCTGGGGACCCAGTACTTC. The gene calls are TRBV5-1 and TRBJ2-5; D remains ambiguous. The V gene lost 3 bases and the J gene lost 7 bases, with 7 bases spanning the gap. The V gene's germline CDR1 is SGHRS and CDR2 YFSETQ. This CDR3 has 11 amino acids.

This chain joins TRBV5-1 and TRBJ2-7; 12 nucleotides agree with TRBD2. Germline V gene data show CDR1 as SGHRS and CDR2 as YFSETQ. The trim removed 4 bases at V and 0 bases at J, leaving 2 bases unmatched. The CDR3 covers 15 residues. The CDR3 DNA reads TGCGCCAGCAGCCCGGGACTAGCGGGCTCCTACGAGCAGTACTTC. Protein sequence: CASSPGLAGSYEQYF.

The V gene is TRBV6-5, the J gene TRBJ2-3, with unresolved D. Trimming removed 2 bases at V and 1 base at J, with 7 bases between. This CDR3 comprises 14 residues. CDR1 and CDR2 from the germline V gene are MNHEY and SVGAGI. The CDR3 DNA reads TGTGCCAGCAGTTACGGATCGGGCACAGATACGCAGTATTTT. Encoded protein: CASSYGSGTDTQYF.

The chain is built from TRBV11-2 and TRBJ2-7; D is uncertain. The CDR3 loop spans 12 amino acids. CDR1 is SGHAT, CDR2 FQNNGV, per germline. V lost 0 bases, J lost 5 bases, and 5 bases lay in between. The CDR3: CASSLDRNEQYF. CDR3 nucleotide sequence: TGTGCCAGCAGCTTAGATCGCAACGAGCAGTACTTC.

The chain carries TRBV18 and TRBJ1-4, with D perhaps TRBD1 (5 bases). Trimming cost V 2 bases and J 6 bases, with 13 bases left between them. Germline-derived CDR1 and CDR2 are KGHSH and LQKENI. The CDR3 contains 15 residues. The DNA for the CDR3 is TGTGCCAGCTCACCATTCCGGGACCCATATGAAAAACTGTTTTTT. Protein product: CASSPFRDPYEKLFF.

The chain recombines TRBV5-1 with TRBJ2-7, with TRBD2 identical over 10 bases. The germline V gene encodes CDR1 SGHRS and CDR2 YFSETQ. V shed 5 bases and J 6 bases; nucleotides not matched to a gene: 11. CDR3 length equals 15 residues. The CDR3 sequence: CASSPSSGGWREQYF. The CDR3 nucleotides are TGCGCCAGCAGTCCCTCTAGCGGGGGATGGCGCGAGCAGTACTTC.

The rearrangement uses TRBV19 and TRBJ2-3; a possible D gene is TRBD1 (5 bases). Between the trimmed V and J ends, which lost 5 bases and 6 bases, there was a span of 18 bases. The CDR3 contains 15 residues. In germline, CDR1 is LNHDA, CDR2 SQIVND (reference sequence). The CDR3 here is CASSPPGRVGDTQYF. For the CDR3, the DNA is TGTGCCAGTAGTCCCCCGGGCAGGGTGGGTGATACGCAGTATTTT.

The J gene is TRBJ1-3, the V gene TRBV7-9; perhaps TRBD1 as D (5 bases). V was clipped by 5 bases and J by 0 bases, with 17 bases between them. CDR3 size: 17 residues. Germline-derived CDR1 and CDR2 are SEHNR and FQNEAQ (reference sequence). The CDR3 coding sequence is TGTGCCAGCAGCCTCGGGGGGGGACTCCGCTCTGGAAACACCATATATTTT. Residues: CASSLGGGLRSGNTIYF.

As to this clone: Other DNA sequences in the same sample also yield this CDR3. The rearrangement uses TRBV10-2 and TRBJ1-5; TRBD1 matches 10 bases. Germline-derived CDR1 and CDR2 are WSHSY and SAAADI. This CDR3 has 13 residues. V dropped 6 bases and J dropped 5; count of bases not matched to a gene: 1. CDR3 DNA sequence: TGCGCCAGCAGCGGGACAGGGGATCAGCCCCAGCATTTT. Its protein is CASSGTGDQPQHF.

The V and J genes are TRBV5-1 and TRBJ2-1; D is possibly TRBD2 (7 bases). CDR3 size: 15 residues. Trimming removed 4 bases at V and 7 bases at J, with 18 bases between. CDR1 is SGHRS, CDR2 YFSETQ, per germline. The CDR3 nucleotides read TGCGCCAGCAGCGCTGTAGGGGGGGCACGGAATGAGCAGTTCTTC. The encoded protein is CASSAVGGARNEQFF.

V and J are TRBV11-2 and TRBJ2-1; 9 bases are shared with TRBD2. The CDR3 covers 16 residues. V lost 4 bases and J lost 4; bases outside the gene matches: 8. Germline values: CDR1 SGHAT, CDR2 FQNNGV. Here the CDR3 reads CASSSGGAGGYNEQFF. The CDR3, as DNA: TGTGCCAGCAGCTCAGGAGGAGCGGGGGGTTACAATGAGCAGTTCTTC.